The sequence of this T cell receptor (beta chain) was determined in a study of blood T cell repertoires in COVID-19. Per germline, CDR1 LGHDT and CDR2 YNNKEL (reference sequence). The CDR3 sequence is 16 residues long. Trimming cost V 4 bases and J 2 bases; bases outside gene matches: 3. The protocol was immunoSEQ multiplex PCR, while the TCRdb copy is restricted to in-frame clones and leaves out a portion. In the table there are 150,000 to 200,000 clones, 65% to 90% of which are singletons. The sample was peripheral blood. The chain carries TRBV3-1 (or the pseudogene TRBV3-2) and TRBJ2-7, with 15 bases lining up with TRBD2. This clonotype was sampled from a human donor in a cohort sampled during active COVID-19. DNA of the CDR3: TGTGCCAGCAGCCTAGGGACTAGCGGGAGGCCCTACGAGCAGTACTTC. It specifies CASSLGTSGRPYEQYF.